These T cell receptor beta chains were read from a single sample in a study of Graves' ophthalmopathy and Graves' hyperthyroidism. TCRdb processed the multiplex PCR reads anew with MiXCR; each CDR3 protein has one entry. Of 350,000 to 450,000 distinct CDR3 sequences in the sample, over 20% are singletons; the top ten hold roughly 3%. The sequenced sample was peripheral blood. The receptors were gathered from a woman younger than 30 with stable Graves' hyperthyroidism. The CDR3 runs from the conserved cysteine through the conserved F or W. A D gene is named only where the DNA matches it firmly. The size entry is marked missing in some rows and otherwise reads once, few, many or a size class.

v_gene: TRBV18; abundance: few; d_gene: -; j_gene: TRBJ2-6; CDR3nt: TGTGCCAGCTCACCGTCGCAGTCCGGGGCCAACGTCCTGACTTTC; CDR3aa: CASSPSQSGANVLTF
v_gene: TRBV20-1; abundance: many; d_gene: TRBD1; j_gene: TRBJ1-2; CDR3nt: TGCAGTGCAAGACAGGGTCTAGATGGCTACACCTTC; CDR3aa: CSARQGLDGYTF
v_gene: TRBV5-1; abundance: -; d_gene: TRBD1; j_gene: TRBJ1-1; CDR3nt: TGCGCCAGCAGCTACCGGGACAGACCCTTTGGGACTGAAGCTTTCTTT; CDR3aa: CASSYRDRPFGTEAFF
v_gene: TRBV10-1; abundance: -; d_gene: -; j_gene: TRBJ1-1; CDR3nt: TGCACCAGCAGTGAGTGGGGGACGGTGATGAACACTGAAGCTTTCTTT; CDR3aa: CTSSEWGTVMNTEAFF
v_gene: TRBV11-2; abundance: -; d_gene: TRBD1; j_gene: TRBJ2-5; CDR3nt: TGTGCCAGCAGCAGAAAAACCGGGACAGGGTGGCCCCAGTACTTC; CDR3aa: CASSRKTGTGWPQYF
v_gene: TRBV28; abundance: -; d_gene: -; j_gene: TRBJ1-6; CDR3nt: TGTGCCAGCAGTTTACCCGGGACGGCTCCGTCACCCCTCCACTTT; CDR3aa: CASSLPGTAPSPLHF
v_gene: TRBV6-1; abundance: many; d_gene: TRBD1; j_gene: TRBJ1-1; CDR3nt: TGTGCCAGCAGCATGGCAGGGGGATCCACTGAAGCTTTCTTT; CDR3aa: CASSMAGGSTEAFF
v_gene: TRBV29-1; abundance: many; d_gene: TRBD1; j_gene: TRBJ1-1; CDR3nt: TGCAGCGCAGGGGGGGTGTGGGCTGAAGCTTTCTTT; CDR3aa: CSAGGVWAEAFF
v_gene: TRBV28; abundance: once; d_gene: -; j_gene: TRBJ2-7; CDR3nt: TGTGCCAGCAAGTACCCCGGGACACACTACGAGCAGTACTTC; CDR3aa: CASKYPGTHYEQYF
v_gene: TRBV25-1; abundance: many; d_gene: -; j_gene: TRBJ1-5; CDR3nt: TGTGCCAGCAGTCCCCGCCACGCTTCCAATCAGCCCCAGCATTTT; CDR3aa: CASSPRHASNQPQHF
v_gene: TRBV27; abundance: once; d_gene: -; j_gene: TRBJ2-7; CDR3nt: TGTGCCAGCAGTTCAATCCGACAGGACGATCAGTACTTC; CDR3aa: CASSSIRQDDQYF
v_gene: TRBV6-1; abundance: once; d_gene: -; j_gene: TRBJ2-2; CDR3nt: TGTGCCAGCAGTCTGACATACTCTCAAGACGGGGAGCTGTTTTTT; CDR3aa: CASSLTYSQDGELFF
v_gene: TRBV7-9; abundance: -; d_gene: -; j_gene: TRBJ2-7; CDR3nt: TGTGCCAGCAGCTACCGGGCGAACGAGCAGTACTTC; CDR3aa: CASSYRANEQYF
v_gene: TRBV28; abundance: -; d_gene: -; j_gene: TRBJ1-2; CDR3nt: TGTGCCAGCACCACCCCCGATAACTATGGCTACACCTTC; CDR3aa: CASTTPDNYGYTF
v_gene: TRBV6-2/TRBV6-3; abundance: few; d_gene: -; j_gene: TRBJ1-5; CDR3nt: TGTGCCAGCAGTTACAGCATTGGAATCTATAGCAATCAGCCCCAGCATTTT; CDR3aa: CASSYSIGIYSNQPQHF
v_gene: TRBV7-2; abundance: many; d_gene: -; j_gene: TRBJ1-1; CDR3nt: TGTGCCAGCAGCTTAGGCCTTTTCATGAACACTGAAGCTTTCTTT; CDR3aa: CASSLGLFMNTEAFF
v_gene: TRBV28; abundance: many; d_gene: -; j_gene: TRBJ2-7; CDR3nt: TGTGCCACCCTAGTTGAGCAGTACTTC; CDR3aa: CATLVEQYF
v_gene: TRBV11-2; abundance: many; d_gene: TRBD2; j_gene: TRBJ2-7; CDR3nt: TGTGCCAGCAGCTTAGCCGGACTAGCGGGGGAGCAGTACTTC; CDR3aa: CASSLAGLAGEQYF
v_gene: TRBV20-1; abundance: many; d_gene: TRBD2; j_gene: TRBJ2-5; CDR3nt: TGCAGTGCTAGAGATCCAGGCGGGAGTCAAGAGACCCAGTACTTC; CDR3aa: CSARDPGGSQETQYF
v_gene: TRBV27; abundance: -; d_gene: TRBD1; j_gene: TRBJ1-2; CDR3nt: TGTGCCAGCCGTGGGACAGGGAACTATGGCTACACCTTC; CDR3aa: CASRGTGNYGYTF
v_gene: TRBV10-3; abundance: many; d_gene: -; j_gene: TRBJ1-1; CDR3nt: TGTGCCATCAGTGAGGAGGGGGCTGAAGCTTTCTTT; CDR3aa: CAISEEGAEAFF
v_gene: TRBV28; abundance: many; d_gene: -; j_gene: TRBJ1-1; CDR3nt: TGTGCCAGCAGTTCCTTTATGAACACTGAAGCTTTCTTT; CDR3aa: CASSSFMNTEAFF
v_gene: TRBV25-1; abundance: -; d_gene: -; j_gene: TRBJ1-2; CDR3nt: TGTGCCAGCAGTCCATCAGGGTCAAATGGCTACACCTTC; CDR3aa: CASSPSGSNGYTF
v_gene: TRBV11-1; abundance: few; d_gene: -; j_gene: TRBJ2-6; CDR3nt: TGTGCCAGCAGGCTTATACAGGGTAGGGGCTCTGGGGCCAACGTCCTGACTTTC; CDR3aa: CASRLIQGRGSGANVLTF
v_gene: TRBV20-1; abundance: many; d_gene: TRBD2; j_gene: TRBJ2-7; CDR3nt: TGCAGTGCTAGAGCTGTAGCGGGAGACCCAGTCTACGAGCAGTACTTC; CDR3aa: CSARAVAGDPVYEQYF
v_gene: TRBV7-2; abundance: many; d_gene: -; j_gene: TRBJ2-5; CDR3nt: TGTGCCAGCAGCTTAGGAGGGTTCGGGGAAGAGACCCAGTACTTC; CDR3aa: CASSLGGFGEETQYF
v_gene: TRBV27; abundance: many; d_gene: TRBD1; j_gene: TRBJ1-1; CDR3nt: TGTGCCAGCAGTTCACAGGGGGCGGGGGACACTGAAGCTTTCTTT; CDR3aa: CASSSQGAGDTEAFF
v_gene: TRBV6-1; abundance: many; d_gene: TRBD1; j_gene: TRBJ1-6; CDR3nt: TGTGCCACGCAATCCGGGACAGGGTACAATTCACCCCTCCACTTT; CDR3aa: CATQSGTGYNSPLHF
v_gene: TRBV28; abundance: -; d_gene: -; j_gene: TRBJ1-1; CDR3nt: TGTGCCAGCAGTCACAGCTGGGGAAACACTGAAGCTTTCTTT; CDR3aa: CASSHSWGNTEAFF
v_gene: TRBV27; abundance: -; d_gene: -; j_gene: TRBJ2-5; CDR3nt: TGTGCCAGCAGCTCTAGCCTGGATGCCCGGACGGAAGAGACCCAGTACTTC; CDR3aa: CASSSSLDARTEETQYF
v_gene: TRBV12-3/TRBV12-4; abundance: many; d_gene: -; j_gene: TRBJ2-7; CDR3nt: TGTGCCAGCAGGGCGGACACCCTCCGCTACGAGCAGTACTTC; CDR3aa: CASRADTLRYEQYF
v_gene: TRBV29-1; abundance: -; d_gene: TRBD1; j_gene: TRBJ1-5; CDR3nt: TGCAGCGTTGAGGGACAGGGCCAGAGTCAGCCCCAGCATTTT; CDR3aa: CSVEGQGQSQPQHF
v_gene: TRBV29-1; abundance: -; d_gene: -; j_gene: TRBJ1-2; CDR3nt: TGCAGCGCCCGAGGGACATCCTCTAACTATGGCTACACCTTC; CDR3aa: CSARGTSSNYGYTF
v_gene: TRBV12-3/TRBV12-4; abundance: many; d_gene: TRBD1; j_gene: TRBJ1-2; CDR3nt: TGTGCCAGCAGTTCGACCCGTCCGGGACAGCTTAACTATGGCTACACCTTC; CDR3aa: CASSSTRPGQLNYGYTF
v_gene: TRBV27; abundance: many; d_gene: -; j_gene: TRBJ1-1; CDR3nt: TGTGCCAGCAGTTCGGACAGCCGTCCGCGGACTGAAGCTTTCTTT; CDR3aa: CASSSDSRPRTEAFF
v_gene: TRBV6-1; abundance: many; d_gene: -; j_gene: TRBJ1-1; CDR3nt: TGTGCCAGCAGTGCGACAGGAGCGAACACTGAAGCTTTCTTT; CDR3aa: CASSATGANTEAFF
v_gene: TRBV25-1; abundance: many; d_gene: TRBD1; j_gene: TRBJ2-5; CDR3nt: TGTGCCAGCAGTGAAGGGAGCAGGGGGGAGACCCAGTACTTC; CDR3aa: CASSEGSRGETQYF
v_gene: TRBV7-2; abundance: many; d_gene: TRBD2; j_gene: TRBJ2-7; CDR3nt: TGTGCCAGCAGCTTGAGGACTAGATACTACGAGCAGTACTTC; CDR3aa: CASSLRTRYYEQYF
v_gene: TRBV7-3; abundance: many; d_gene: -; j_gene: TRBJ1-2; CDR3nt: TGTGCCAGCAGCTTAAATGTTGGTTATGGCTACACCTTC; CDR3aa: CASSLNVGYGYTF
v_gene: TRBV6-5; abundance: many; d_gene: TRBD1; j_gene: TRBJ2-2; CDR3nt: TGTGCCAGCAGTTACCCGACAGGGGTGTATAGCGGGGAGCTGTTTTTT; CDR3aa: CASSYPTGVYSGELFF
v_gene: TRBV12-3/TRBV12-4; abundance: many; d_gene: -; j_gene: TRBJ2-7; CDR3nt: TGTGCCAGCAGTTTCTCTCATTCCTACGAGCAGTACTTC; CDR3aa: CASSFSHSYEQYF
v_gene: TRBV20-1; abundance: many; d_gene: -; j_gene: TRBJ1-5; CDR3nt: TGCAGTGCTAGAGGAAATAGCAATCAGCCCCAGCATTTT; CDR3aa: CSARGNSNQPQHF
v_gene: TRBV6-1; abundance: many; d_gene: -; j_gene: TRBJ1-1; CDR3nt: TGTGCCAGCAGTGAACCACTTCTTACAGGTCCGGCCGGCCCTGAAGCTTTCTTT; CDR3aa: CASSEPLLTGPAGPEAFF
v_gene: TRBV20-1; abundance: many; d_gene: TRBD2; j_gene: TRBJ2-2; CDR3nt: TGCAGTGCTAGGCTGCCCAGCGGGAGGGCCCCCGGGGAGCTGTTTTTT; CDR3aa: CSARLPSGRAPGELFF
v_gene: TRBV20-1; abundance: many; d_gene: TRBD1; j_gene: TRBJ2-5; CDR3nt: TGCAGTGCTAGGGATCCTTTCGGACAGGGTCACCAAGAGACCCAGTACTTC; CDR3aa: CSARDPFGQGHQETQYF
v_gene: TRBV2; abundance: many; d_gene: -; j_gene: TRBJ1-1; CDR3nt: TGTGCCAGCAGTTGGGGGCTGATTGCGAACACTGAAGCTTTCTTT; CDR3aa: CASSWGLIANTEAFF
v_gene: TRBV6-1; abundance: few; d_gene: TRBD2; j_gene: TRBJ2-5; CDR3nt: TGTGCCAGCACCCCGAGGTCTAGCGGGGTATACCAAGAGACCCAGTACTTC; CDR3aa: CASTPRSSGVYQETQYF
v_gene: TRBV15; abundance: many; d_gene: -; j_gene: TRBJ1-5; CDR3nt: TGTGCCACCAGTTATGAACAGGGTACTCAGCCCCAGCATTTT; CDR3aa: CATSYEQGTQPQHF
v_gene: TRBV9; abundance: many; d_gene: -; j_gene: TRBJ1-1; CDR3nt: TGTGCCAGCAGCGTAGCTCCCACGAACACTGAAGCTTTCTTT; CDR3aa: CASSVAPTNTEAFF
v_gene: TRBV28; abundance: many; d_gene: TRBD1; j_gene: TRBJ1-5; CDR3nt: TGTGCCAGCAGTCGACAGCCGGGACAGGGGTATCAGCCCCAGCATTTT; CDR3aa: CASSRQPGQGYQPQHF
v_gene: TRBV20-1; abundance: many; d_gene: TRBD2; j_gene: TRBJ2-2; CDR3nt: TGCAGTGCCCGGTCTGCTAGCGGAGCGGGCGGGGAGCTGTTTTTT; CDR3aa: CSARSASGAGGELFF